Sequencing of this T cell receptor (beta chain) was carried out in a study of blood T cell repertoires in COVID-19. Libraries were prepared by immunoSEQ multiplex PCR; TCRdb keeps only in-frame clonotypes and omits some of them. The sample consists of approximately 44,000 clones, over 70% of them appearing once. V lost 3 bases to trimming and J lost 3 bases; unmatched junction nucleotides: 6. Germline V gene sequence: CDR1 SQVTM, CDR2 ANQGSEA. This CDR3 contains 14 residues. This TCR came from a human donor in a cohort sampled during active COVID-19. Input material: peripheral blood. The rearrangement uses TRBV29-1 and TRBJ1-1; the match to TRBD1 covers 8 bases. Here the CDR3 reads CSVERDRFYTEAFF. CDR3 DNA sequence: TGCAGCGTTGAGAGGGACAGGTTCTACACTGAAGCTTTCTTT.